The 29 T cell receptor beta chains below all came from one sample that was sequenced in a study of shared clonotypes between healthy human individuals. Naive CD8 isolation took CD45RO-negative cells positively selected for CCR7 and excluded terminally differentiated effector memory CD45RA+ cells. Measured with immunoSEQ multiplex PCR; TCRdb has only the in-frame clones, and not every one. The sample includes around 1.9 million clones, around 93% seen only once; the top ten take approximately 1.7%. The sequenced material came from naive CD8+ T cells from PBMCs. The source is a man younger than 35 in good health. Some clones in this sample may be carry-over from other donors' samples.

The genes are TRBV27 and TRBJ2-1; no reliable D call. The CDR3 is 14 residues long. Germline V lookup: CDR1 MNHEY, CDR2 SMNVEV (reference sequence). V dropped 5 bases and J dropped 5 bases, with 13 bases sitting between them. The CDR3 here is CASSPRSVNNEQFF. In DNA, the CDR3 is TGTGCCAGCAGTCCGCGGTCGGTTAACAATGAGCAGTTCTTC.

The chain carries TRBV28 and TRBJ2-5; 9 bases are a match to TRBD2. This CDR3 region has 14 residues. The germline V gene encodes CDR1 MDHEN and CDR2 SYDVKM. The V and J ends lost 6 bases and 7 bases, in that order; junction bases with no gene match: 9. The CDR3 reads CASRPGLAPGTQYF. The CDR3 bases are TGTGCCAGCAGACCGGGACTAGCTCCCGGGACCCAGTACTTC.

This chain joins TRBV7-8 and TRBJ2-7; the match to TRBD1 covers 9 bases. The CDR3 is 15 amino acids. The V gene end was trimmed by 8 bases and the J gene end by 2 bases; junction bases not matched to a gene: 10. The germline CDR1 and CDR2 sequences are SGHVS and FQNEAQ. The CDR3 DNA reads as TGTGCCAGCCGTCTGACCGGGACAGGGACCTACGAGCAGTACTTC. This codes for CASRLTGTGTYEQYF.

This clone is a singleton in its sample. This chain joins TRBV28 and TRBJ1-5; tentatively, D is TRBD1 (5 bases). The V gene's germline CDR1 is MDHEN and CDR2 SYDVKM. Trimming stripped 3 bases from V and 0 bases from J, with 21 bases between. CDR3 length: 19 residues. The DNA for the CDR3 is TGTGCCAGCAGTTTCCCCCTTAGATGGGGGAGCTATAGCAATCAGCCCCAGCATTTT. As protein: CASSFPLRWGSYSNQPQHF.

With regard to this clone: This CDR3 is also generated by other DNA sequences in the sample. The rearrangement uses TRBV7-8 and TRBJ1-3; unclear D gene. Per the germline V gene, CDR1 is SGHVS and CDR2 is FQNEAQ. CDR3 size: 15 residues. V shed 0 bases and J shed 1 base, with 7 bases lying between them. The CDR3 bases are TGTGCCAGCAGCTTAGCGCGGGGATCTGGAAACACCATATATTTT. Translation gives CASSLARGSGNTIYF.

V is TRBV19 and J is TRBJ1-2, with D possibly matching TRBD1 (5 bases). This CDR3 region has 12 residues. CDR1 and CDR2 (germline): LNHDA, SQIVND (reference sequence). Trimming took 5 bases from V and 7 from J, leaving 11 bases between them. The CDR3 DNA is TGTGCCAGTAGTGGGGGGACCGGTGGCTACACCTTC. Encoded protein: CASSGGTGGYTF.

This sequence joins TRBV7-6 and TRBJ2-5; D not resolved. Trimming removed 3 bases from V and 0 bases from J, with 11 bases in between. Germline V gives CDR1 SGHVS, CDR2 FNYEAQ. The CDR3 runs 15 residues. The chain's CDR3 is CASSLDGRYQETQYF. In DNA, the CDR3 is TGTGCCAGCAGCTTGGACGGGCGGTACCAAGAGACCCAGTACTTC.

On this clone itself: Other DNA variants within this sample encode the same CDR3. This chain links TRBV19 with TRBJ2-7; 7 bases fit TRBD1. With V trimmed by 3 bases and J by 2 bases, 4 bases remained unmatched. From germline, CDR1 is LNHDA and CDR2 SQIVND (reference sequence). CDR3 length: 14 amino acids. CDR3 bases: TGTGCCAGTAGTATCATCCAGGGGGCCTACGAGCAGTACTTC. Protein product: CASSIIQGAYEQYF.

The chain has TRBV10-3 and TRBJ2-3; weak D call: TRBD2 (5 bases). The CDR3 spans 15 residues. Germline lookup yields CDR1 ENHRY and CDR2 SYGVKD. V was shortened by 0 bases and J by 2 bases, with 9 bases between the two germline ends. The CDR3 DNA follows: TGTGCCATCAGTGAGTCTGGGCGGGCCACAGATACGCAGTATTTT. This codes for CAISESGRATDTQYF.

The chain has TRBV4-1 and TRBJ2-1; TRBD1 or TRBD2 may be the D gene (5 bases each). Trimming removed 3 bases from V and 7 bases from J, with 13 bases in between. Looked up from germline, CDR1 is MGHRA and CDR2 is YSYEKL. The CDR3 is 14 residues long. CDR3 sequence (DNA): TGCGCCAGCAGCCAGTTCGGGGCGAGGAATGAGCAGTTCTTC. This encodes CASSQFGARNEQFF.

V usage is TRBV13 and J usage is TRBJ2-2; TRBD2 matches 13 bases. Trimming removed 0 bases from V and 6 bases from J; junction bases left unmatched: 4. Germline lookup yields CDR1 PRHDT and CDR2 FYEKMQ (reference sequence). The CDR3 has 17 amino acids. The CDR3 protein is CASSLGTSGRIPGELFF. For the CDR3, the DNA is TGTGCCAGCAGCTTAGGGACTAGCGGGAGGATACCCGGGGAGCTGTTTTTT. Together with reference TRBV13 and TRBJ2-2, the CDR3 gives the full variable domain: AAGVIQSPRHLIKEKRETATLKCYPIPRHDTVYWYQQGPGQDPQFLISFYEKMQSDKGSIPDRFSAQQFSDYHSELNMSSLELGDSALYFCASSLGTSGRIPGELFFGEGSRLTVL.

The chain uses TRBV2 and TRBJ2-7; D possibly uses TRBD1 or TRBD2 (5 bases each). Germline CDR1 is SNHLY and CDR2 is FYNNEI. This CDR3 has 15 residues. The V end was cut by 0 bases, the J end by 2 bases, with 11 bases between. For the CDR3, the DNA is TGTGCCAGCAGTGAAGCGCATGGGACCACCTACGAGCAGTACTTC. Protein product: CASSEAHGTTYEQYF. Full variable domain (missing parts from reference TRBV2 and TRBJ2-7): EPEVTQTPSHQVTQMGQEVILRCVPISNHLYFYWYRQILGQKVEFLVSFYNNEISEKSEIFDDQFSVERPDGSNFTLKIRSTKLEDSAMYFCASSEAHGTTYEQYFGPGTRLTVT.

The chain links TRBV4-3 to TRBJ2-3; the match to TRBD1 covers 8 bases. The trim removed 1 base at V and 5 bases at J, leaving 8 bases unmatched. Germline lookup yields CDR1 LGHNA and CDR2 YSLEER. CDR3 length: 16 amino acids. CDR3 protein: CASSQASGGEGDTQYF. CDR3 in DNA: TGCGCCAGCAGCCAAGCATCAGGGGGCGAAGGAGATACGCAGTATTTT.

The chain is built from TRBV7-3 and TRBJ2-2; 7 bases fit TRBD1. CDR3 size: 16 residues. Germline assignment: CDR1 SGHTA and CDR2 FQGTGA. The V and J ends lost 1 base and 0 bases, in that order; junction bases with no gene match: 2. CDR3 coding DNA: TGTGCCAGCAGCTTAATGACAGGGTCGAACACCGGGGAGCTGTTTTTT. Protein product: CASSLMTGSNTGELFF.

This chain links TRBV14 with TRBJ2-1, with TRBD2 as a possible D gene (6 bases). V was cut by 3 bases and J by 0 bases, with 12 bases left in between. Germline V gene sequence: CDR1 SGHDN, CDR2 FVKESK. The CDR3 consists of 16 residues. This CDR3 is CASSHPAEGSYNEQFF. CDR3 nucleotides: TGTGCCAGCAGCCACCCAGCGGAGGGCTCCTACAATGAGCAGTTCTTC.

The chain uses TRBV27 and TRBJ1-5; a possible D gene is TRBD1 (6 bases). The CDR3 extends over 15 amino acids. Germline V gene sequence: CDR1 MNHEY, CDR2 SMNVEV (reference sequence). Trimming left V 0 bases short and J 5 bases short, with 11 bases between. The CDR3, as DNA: TGTGCCAGCAGTTTATCGGGACACGGCGATCAGCCCCAGCATTTT. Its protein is CASSLSGHGDQPQHF.

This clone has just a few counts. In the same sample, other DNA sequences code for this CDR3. The CDR3 region is CSVASGSSYNEQFF. In DNA form, the CDR3 reads TGCAGCGTTGCTAGCGGGAGCTCCTACAATGAGCAGTTCTTC. The chain couples TRBV29-1 to TRBJ2-1; 10 positions agree with TRBD2. Germline V gives CDR1 SQVTM, CDR2 ANQGSEA. The V segment lost 4 bases and the J segment 0 bases; nucleotides outside the gene matches: 0. The CDR3 is made up of 14 amino acids.

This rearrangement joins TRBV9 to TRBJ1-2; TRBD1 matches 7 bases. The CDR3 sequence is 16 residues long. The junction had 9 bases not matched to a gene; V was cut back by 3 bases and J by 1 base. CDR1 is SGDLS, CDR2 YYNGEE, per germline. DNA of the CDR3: TGTGCCAGCAGCGCTCCCCGGGACAGTAATAACTATGGCTACACCTTC. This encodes CASSAPRDSNNYGYTF. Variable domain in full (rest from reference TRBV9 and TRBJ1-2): DSGVTQTPKHLITATGQRVTLRCSPRSGDLSVYWYQQSLDQGLQFLIQYYNGEERAKGNILERFSAQQFPDLHSELNLSSLELGDSALYFCASSAPRDSNNYGYTFGSGTRLTVV.

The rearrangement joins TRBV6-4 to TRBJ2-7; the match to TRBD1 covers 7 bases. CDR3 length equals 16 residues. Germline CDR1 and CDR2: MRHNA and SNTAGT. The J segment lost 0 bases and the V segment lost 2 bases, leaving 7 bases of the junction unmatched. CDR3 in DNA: TGTGCCAGCAGTGACGGTAACGGGACAGACTCCTACGAGCAGTACTTC. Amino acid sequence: CASSDGNGTDSYEQYF.

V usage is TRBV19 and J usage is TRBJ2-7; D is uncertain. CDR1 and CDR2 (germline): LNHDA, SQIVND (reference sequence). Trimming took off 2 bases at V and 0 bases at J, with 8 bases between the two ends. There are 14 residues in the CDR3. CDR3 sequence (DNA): TGTGCCAGTAGTATAAATGGGGTCTCCTACGAGCAGTACTTC. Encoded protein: CASSINGVSYEQYF.

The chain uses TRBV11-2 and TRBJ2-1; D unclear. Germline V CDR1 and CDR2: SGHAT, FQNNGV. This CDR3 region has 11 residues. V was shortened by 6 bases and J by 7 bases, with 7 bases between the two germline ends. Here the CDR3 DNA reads TGTGCCAGCAGTGCCGGGAATGAGCAGTTCTTC. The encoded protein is CASSAGNEQFF.

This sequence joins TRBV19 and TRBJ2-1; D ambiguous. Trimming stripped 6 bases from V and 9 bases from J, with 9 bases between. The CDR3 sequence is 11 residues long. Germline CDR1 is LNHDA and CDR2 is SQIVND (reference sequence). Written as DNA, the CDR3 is TGTGCCAGTAGCGGTGGATTTGAGCAGTTCTTC. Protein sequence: CASSGGFEQFF.

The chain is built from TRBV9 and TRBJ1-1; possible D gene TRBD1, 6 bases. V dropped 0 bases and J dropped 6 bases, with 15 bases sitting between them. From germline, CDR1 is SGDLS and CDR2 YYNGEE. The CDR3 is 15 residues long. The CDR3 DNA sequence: TGTGCCAGCAGCGTAGGGGGGGCGACAAAGGCTGAAGCTTTCTTT. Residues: CASSVGGATKAEAFF.

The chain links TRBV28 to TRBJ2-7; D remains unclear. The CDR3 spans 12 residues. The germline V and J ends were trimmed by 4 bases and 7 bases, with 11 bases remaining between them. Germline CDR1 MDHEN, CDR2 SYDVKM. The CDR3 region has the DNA TGTGCCAGCAGTTCCGCGTCCTGGGAGCAGTACTTC. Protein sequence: CASSSASWEQYF. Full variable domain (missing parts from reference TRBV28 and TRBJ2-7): DVKVTQSSRYLVKRTGEKVFLECVQDMDHENMFWYRQDPGLGLRLIYFSYDVKMKEKGDIPEGYSVSREKKERFSLILESASTNQTSMYLCASSSASWEQYFGPGTRLTVT.

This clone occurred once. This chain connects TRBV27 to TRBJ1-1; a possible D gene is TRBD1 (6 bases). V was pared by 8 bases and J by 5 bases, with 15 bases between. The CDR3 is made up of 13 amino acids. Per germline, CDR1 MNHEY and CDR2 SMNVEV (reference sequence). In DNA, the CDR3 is TGTGCCAGCCGTACCAAAGGGGGAACTGAAGCTTTCTTT. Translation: CASRTKGGTEAFF.

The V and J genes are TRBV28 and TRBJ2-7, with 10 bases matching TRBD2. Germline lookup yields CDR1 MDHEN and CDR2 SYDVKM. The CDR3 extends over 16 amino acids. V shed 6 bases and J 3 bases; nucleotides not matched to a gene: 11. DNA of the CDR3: TGTGCCAGCAGGGGCTCGCTAGCGGGAGCGGTCTACGAGCAGTACTTC. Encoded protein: CASRGSLAGAVYEQYF.

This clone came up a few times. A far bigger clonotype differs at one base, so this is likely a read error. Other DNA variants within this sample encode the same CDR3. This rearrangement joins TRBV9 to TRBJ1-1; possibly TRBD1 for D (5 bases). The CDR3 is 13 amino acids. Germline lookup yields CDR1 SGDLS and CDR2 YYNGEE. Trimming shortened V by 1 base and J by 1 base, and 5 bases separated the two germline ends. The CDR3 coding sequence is TGTGCCAGCAGCGTAAGGGGGAACACTGAAGCTTTCTTT. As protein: CASSVRGNTEAFF.

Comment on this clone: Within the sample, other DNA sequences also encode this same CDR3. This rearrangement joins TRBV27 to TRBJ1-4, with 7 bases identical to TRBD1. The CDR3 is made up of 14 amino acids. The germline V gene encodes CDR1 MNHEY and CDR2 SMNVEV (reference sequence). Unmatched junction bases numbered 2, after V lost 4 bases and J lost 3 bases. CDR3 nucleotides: TGTGCCAGCAGTTGGACAGGTGCTAATGAAAAACTGTTTTTT. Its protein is CASSWTGANEKLFF.

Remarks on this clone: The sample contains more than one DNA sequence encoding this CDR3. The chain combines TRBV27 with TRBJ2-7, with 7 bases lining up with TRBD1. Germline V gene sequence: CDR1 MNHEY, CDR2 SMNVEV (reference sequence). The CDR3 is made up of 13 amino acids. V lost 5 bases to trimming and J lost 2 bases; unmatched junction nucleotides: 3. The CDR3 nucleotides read TGTGCCAGCAGTCAGGGACAGACCTACGAGCAGTACTTC. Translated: CASSQGQTYEQYF.